This TCR beta chain was profiled in a study of T cells in Graves' hyperthyroidism and ophthalmopathy. Study observations and caveats: Ophthalmopathy and stable hyperthyroidism were told apart by a 13 V-J model.

Worth noting for this clonotype: The antigen is undetermined.

Trimming removed 0 bases from V and 6 bases from J; junction bases left unmatched: 8. The CDR3 runs to 15 residues. Looked up from germline, CDR1 is DFQATT and CDR2 is SNEGSKA (reference sequence). Researchers amplified the TCR beta CDR3 regions from RNA transcripts. Carried out on the TCR CDR3, a first-round RT-PCR used the HTBI primer set. TCRdb re-analysed the multiplex PCR reads in MiXCR, keeping a single row per CDR3 protein. In the table there are 360,000 or so distinct CDR3 sequences, over 15% of which are singletons. Material: blood. The receptor was isolated from a middle-aged woman with Graves' ophthalmopathy. This chain connects TRBV20-1 to TRBJ2-7, with 10 bases lining up with TRBD2. The CDR3 DNA reads as TGCAGTGCTAGAGATTGGGAGCGGGAGGGCCCCGAGCAGTACTTC. Translated, it gives CSARDWEREGPEQYF.